This TCR beta chain came from a study of PD-L1 blockade in urothelial cancer. Study at large: Analyses were performed on blood at 3 weeks after treatment start (the second dose) and at 6 weeks.

As to time point: peripheral blood 6 weeks after treatment start. The repertoire was sequenced with immunoSEQ multiplex PCR; TCRdb's copy has only in-frame clones and lacks some. The sample lists tens of thousands of clones; 79% were seen once. The germline CDR1 and CDR2 sequences are SGHVS and FQNEAQ. V was trimmed by 4 bases and J by 3 bases, leaving 20 bases between them. The CDR3 spans 17 residues. Sequences were derived from PBMCs, sampled around atezolizumab (anti-PD-L1) treatment. V and J are TRBV7-8 and TRBJ2-3; tentatively, D is TRBD2 (6 bases). This sequence originates from a man in his 70s with urothelial cancer. DNA of the CDR3: TGTGCCAGCAGCTCCCGCCGGGGTGCGGGACCAACAGATACGCAGTATTTT. Translated: CASSSRRGAGPTDTQYF.